This TCR beta chain came from a study of blood T cell repertoires in COVID-19. Original processing notes: Amplification from reference gene primers served as the basis for estimated nucleated cell counts. Measured with immunoSEQ multiplex PCR; TCRdb has only the in-frame clones, and not every one. The DNA was the basis for D and trimming; V, J and clone size are from that table. The data contain more than 75,000 clones, about 90% of them singletons. CDR3 length equals 16 residues. The germline CDR1 and CDR2 sequences are LGHDT and YNNKEL (reference sequence). J was trimmed by 1 base and V by 2 bases; bases with no gene match: 7.

Sequencing was performed on peripheral blood. This rearrangement joins TRBV3-1 (or the pseudogene TRBV3-2) to TRBJ2-5, with 7 bases fitting TRBD2. The receptor comes from a woman aged 70-85 years with acute or convalescent COVID-19. CDR3 sequence (DNA): TGTGCCAGCAGCCAACGGGGAGGGGTTTCCCAAGAGACCCAGTACTTC. Amino acid sequence: CASSQRGGVSQETQYF.